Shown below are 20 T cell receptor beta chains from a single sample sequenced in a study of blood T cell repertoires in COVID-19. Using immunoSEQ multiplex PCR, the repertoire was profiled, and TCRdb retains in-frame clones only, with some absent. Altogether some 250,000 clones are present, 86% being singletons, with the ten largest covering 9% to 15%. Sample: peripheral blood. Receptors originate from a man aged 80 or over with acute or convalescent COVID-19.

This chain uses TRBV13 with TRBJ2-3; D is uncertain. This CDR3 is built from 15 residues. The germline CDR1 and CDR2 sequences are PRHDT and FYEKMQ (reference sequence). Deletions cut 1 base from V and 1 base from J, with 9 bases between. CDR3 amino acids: CASSLALTGTDTQYF. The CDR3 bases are TGTGCCAGCAGCTTAGCCCTCACGGGCACAGATACGCAGTATTTT. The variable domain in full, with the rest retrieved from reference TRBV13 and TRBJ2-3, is AAGVIQSPRHLIKEKRETATLKCYPIPRHDTVYWYQQGPGQDPQFLISFYEKMQSDKGSIPDRFSAQQFSDYHSELNMSSLELGDSALYFCASSLALTGTDTQYFGPGTRLTVL.

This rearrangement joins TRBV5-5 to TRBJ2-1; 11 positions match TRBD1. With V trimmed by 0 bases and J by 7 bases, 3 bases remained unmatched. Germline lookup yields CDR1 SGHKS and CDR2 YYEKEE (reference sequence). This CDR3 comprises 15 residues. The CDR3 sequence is CASSLGTGGGNEQFF. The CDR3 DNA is TGTGCCAGCAGCTTGGGGACAGGGGGCGGGAATGAGCAGTTCTTC.

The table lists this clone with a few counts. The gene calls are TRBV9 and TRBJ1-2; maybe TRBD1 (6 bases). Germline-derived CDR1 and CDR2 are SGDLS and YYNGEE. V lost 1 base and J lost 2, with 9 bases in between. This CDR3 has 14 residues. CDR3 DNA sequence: TGTGCCAGCAGCGTACTCAGGGGCAACTATGGCTACACCTTC. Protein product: CASSVLRGNYGYTF.

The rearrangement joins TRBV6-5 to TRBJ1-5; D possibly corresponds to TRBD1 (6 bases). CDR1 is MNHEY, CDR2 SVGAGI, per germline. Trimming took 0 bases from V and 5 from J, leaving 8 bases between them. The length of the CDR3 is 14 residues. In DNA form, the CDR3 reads TGTGCCAGCAGTTACTCCAGGGGACATCAGCCCCAGCATTTT. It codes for CASSYSRGHQPQHF.

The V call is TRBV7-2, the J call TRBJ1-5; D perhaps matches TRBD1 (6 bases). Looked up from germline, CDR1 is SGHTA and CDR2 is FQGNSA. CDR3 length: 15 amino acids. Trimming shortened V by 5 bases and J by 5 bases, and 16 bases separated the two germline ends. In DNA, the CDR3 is TGTGCCAGCAGCCTTGCCGGGACACTTTATCAGCCCCAGCATTTT. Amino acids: CASSLAGTLYQPQHF.

CDR3 loop: CAMGAGANTGELFF. As DNA, the CDR3 is TGTGCCATGGGAGCGGGGGCGAACACCGGGGAGCTGTTTTTT. The chain couples TRBV10-3 to TRBJ2-2; 8 bases are a match to TRBD2. Germline V gives CDR1 ENHRY, CDR2 SYGVKD. CDR3 length equals 14 residues. V shed 9 bases and J 0 bases; nucleotides not matched to a gene: 3.

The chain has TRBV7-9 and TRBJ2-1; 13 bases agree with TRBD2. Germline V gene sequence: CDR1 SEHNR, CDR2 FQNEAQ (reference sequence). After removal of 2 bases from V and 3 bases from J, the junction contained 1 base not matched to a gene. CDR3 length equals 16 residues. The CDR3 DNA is TGTGCCAGCAGCTTAAGGACTAGCGGGAGCTACAATGAGCAGTTCTTC. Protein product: CASSLRTSGSYNEQFF.

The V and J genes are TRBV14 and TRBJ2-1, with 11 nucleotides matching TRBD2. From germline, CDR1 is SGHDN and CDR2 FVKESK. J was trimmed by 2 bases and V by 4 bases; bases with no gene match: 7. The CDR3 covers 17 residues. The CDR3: CASSPGLAEGAYNEQFF. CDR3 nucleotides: TGTGCCAGCAGCCCGGGACTAGCGGAGGGGGCCTACAATGAGCAGTTCTTC.

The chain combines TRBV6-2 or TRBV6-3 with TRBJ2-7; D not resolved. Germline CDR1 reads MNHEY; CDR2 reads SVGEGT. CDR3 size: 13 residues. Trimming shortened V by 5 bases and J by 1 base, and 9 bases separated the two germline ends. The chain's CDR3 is CASSARGSYEQYF. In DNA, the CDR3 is TGTGCCAGCAGTGCCAGAGGATCCTACGAGCAGTACTTC.

CDR3 DNA: TGTGCCAGCAGTGAAGCCCCGGGACTAGCCAATGAGCAGTTCTTC. This gives the protein CASSEAPGLANEQFF. The chain uses TRBV6-1 and TRBJ2-1; 9 bases are shared with TRBD2. The CDR3 spans 15 residues. The V gene end was trimmed by 0 bases and the J gene end by 6 bases; junction bases not matched to a gene: 3. Looked up from germline, CDR1 is MNHNS and CDR2 is SASEGT.

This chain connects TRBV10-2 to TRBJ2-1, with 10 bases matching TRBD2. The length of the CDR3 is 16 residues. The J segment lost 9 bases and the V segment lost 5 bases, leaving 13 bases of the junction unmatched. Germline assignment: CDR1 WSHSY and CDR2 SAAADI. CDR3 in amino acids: CASSTTAQRGGGEQFF. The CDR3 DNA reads TGCGCCAGCAGTACGACGGCCCAGCGGGGGGGCGGTGAGCAGTTCTTC.

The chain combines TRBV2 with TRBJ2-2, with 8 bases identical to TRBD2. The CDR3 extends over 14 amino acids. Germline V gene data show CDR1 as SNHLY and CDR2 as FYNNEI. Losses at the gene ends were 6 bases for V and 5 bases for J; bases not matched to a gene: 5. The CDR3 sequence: CASRLAGVTGELFF. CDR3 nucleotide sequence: TGTGCCAGCAGGCTAGCGGGTGTAACCGGGGAGCTGTTTTTT.

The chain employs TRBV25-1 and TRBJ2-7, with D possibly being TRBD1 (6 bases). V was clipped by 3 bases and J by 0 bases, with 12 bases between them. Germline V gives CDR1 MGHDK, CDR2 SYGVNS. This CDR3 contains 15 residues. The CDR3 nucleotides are TGTGCCAGCAGTGACTCAGGGGACCCCTCCTACGAGCAGTACTTC. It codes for CASSDSGDPSYEQYF.

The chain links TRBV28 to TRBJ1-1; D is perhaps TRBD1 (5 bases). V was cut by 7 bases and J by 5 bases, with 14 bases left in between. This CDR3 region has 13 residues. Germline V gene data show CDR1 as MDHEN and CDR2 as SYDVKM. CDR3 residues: CASTEPGDTEAFF. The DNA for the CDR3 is TGTGCCAGCACTGAACCGGGGGATACTGAAGCTTTCTTT.

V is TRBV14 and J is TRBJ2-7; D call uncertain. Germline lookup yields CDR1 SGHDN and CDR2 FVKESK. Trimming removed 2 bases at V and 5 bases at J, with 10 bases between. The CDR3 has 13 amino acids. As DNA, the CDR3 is TGTGCCAGCAGCCAACCCCCCAGGCACGAGCAGTACTTC. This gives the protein CASSQPPRHEQYF.

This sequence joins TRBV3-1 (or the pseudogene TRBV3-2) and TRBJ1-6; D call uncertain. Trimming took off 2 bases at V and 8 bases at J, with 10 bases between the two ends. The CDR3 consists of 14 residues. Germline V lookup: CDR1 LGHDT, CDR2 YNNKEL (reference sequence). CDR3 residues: CASSQLAEDSPLHF. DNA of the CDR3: TGTGCCAGCAGCCAACTGGCGGAGGATTCACCCCTCCACTTT.

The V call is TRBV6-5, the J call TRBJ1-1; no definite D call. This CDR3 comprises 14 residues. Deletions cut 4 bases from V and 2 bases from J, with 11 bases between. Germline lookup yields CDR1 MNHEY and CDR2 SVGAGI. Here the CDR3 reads CASSFGRTNTEAFF. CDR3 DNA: TGTGCCAGCAGTTTCGGACGGACTAACACTGAAGCTTTCTTT.

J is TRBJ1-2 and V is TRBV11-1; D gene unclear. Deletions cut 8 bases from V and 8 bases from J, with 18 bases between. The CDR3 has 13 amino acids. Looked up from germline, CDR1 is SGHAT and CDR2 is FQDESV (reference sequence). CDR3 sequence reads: CASSDRGLGGYTF. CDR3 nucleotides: TGTGCCAGCTCCGATCGGGGTTTAGGAGGCTACACCTTC.

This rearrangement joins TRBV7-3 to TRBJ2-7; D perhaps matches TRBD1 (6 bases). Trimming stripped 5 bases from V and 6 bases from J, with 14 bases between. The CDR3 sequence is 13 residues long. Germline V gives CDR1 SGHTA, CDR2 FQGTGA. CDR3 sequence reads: CASSAGQISEQYF. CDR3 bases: TGTGCCAGCAGCGCCGGACAGATCTCCGAGCAGTACTTC.

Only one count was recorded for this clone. The CDR3 DNA sequence: TGTGCCAGCAGGGGGCACCTAGGAGATACGCAGTATTTT. It is translated as CASRGHLGDTQYF. This sequence joins TRBV2 and TRBJ2-3; D may be TRBD1 (5 bases). V lost 6 bases to trimming and J lost 5 bases, with 12 bases between them. Germline CDR1 SNHLY, CDR2 FYNNEI. This CDR3 is 13 amino acids long.